Listed below are T cell receptor beta chains from one sample, sequenced in a study of identifying expanded T cells in peripheral blood. Method: immunoSEQ multiplex PCR; TCRdb's copy keeps in-frame clones and lacks some. The data show about 100,000 clones, about 89% seen once. Input material: blood. These receptors were collected from a person between 18 and 75 years old in good health. The conserved cysteine and the conserved F or W are not part of the CDR3 here. Each record gives: clone size, V gene, J gene, CDR3 protein. Clone sizes are given selectively: once, few, many, or a class where the clone is expanded.

clone size: -; V gene: TRBV5-6; J gene: TRBJ2-5; CDR3 protein: ASSLGAGVFGETQY
clone size: -; V gene: TRBV7-9; J gene: TRBJ2-5; CDR3 protein: ASSSGSQETQY
clone size: -; V gene: TRBV7-2; J gene: TRBJ1-1; CDR3 protein: ASSLARWAVNTEAF
clone size: -; V gene: TRBV10-3; J gene: TRBJ1-1; CDR3 protein: AISQGGEAF
clone size: -; V gene: TRBV7-9; J gene: TRBJ1-3; CDR3 protein: ASSLGYTIY
clone size: once; V gene: TRBV5-4; J gene: TRBJ1-1; CDR3 protein: ASSWGGELDRNTEAF
clone size: -; V gene: TRBV19; J gene: TRBJ1-5; CDR3 protein: ASKDSYSNQPQH
clone size: once; V gene: TRBV28; J gene: TRBJ2-4; CDR3 protein: ASSLTGSVNIQY
clone size: -; V gene: TRBV6-5; J gene: TRBJ1-2; CDR3 protein: ASIDPGDYGYT
clone size: once; V gene: TRBV2; J gene: TRBJ2-7; CDR3 protein: ASSSPGTGGLDSYEQY
clone size: -; V gene: TRBV5-8; J gene: TRBJ1-1; CDR3 protein: ASSSQQGTEAF
clone size: -; V gene: TRBV5-4; J gene: TRBJ2-3; CDR3 protein: ASSFGGPSTDTQY
clone size: once; V gene: TRBV7-9; J gene: TRBJ2-7; CDR3 protein: ASSFGPGRGLSYEQY
clone size: -; V gene: TRBV5-6; J gene: TRBJ2-1; CDR3 protein: ASSFSATYNEQF
clone size: -; V gene: TRBV18; J gene: TRBJ2-7; CDR3 protein: ASSDRTGTEQY
clone size: -; V gene: TRBV19; J gene: TRBJ1-5; CDR3 protein: ASSPFNQPQH
clone size: once; V gene: TRBV7-2; J gene: TRBJ1-6; CDR3 protein: ASSSAWEDSPLH
clone size: -; V gene: TRBV20-1; J gene: TRBJ1-2; CDR3 protein: SATNYGYT
clone size: -; V gene: TRBV5-6; J gene: TRBJ1-1; CDR3 protein: ASSARRDGNTEAF